This T cell receptor beta chain stems from a study of T cells after yellow fever vaccination. TCRdb processed the 5' RACE reads anew with MiXCR; each CDR3 protein has one entry. The sample lists approximately 510,000 distinct CDR3 sequences; roughly 22% were seen once. This sequence originates from a man aged 18 to 30 who received the YFV17D yellow fever vaccine. Sample: PBMCs, taken approximately 22 days after the first yellow fever vaccination.

The CDR3 nucleotides are TGCAGTGCTAGAGATGGGGGGATGGGGGATACGCAGTATTTT. Residues: CSARDGGMGDTQYF. This sequence joins TRBV20-1 and TRBJ2-3; a possible D gene is TRBD2 (6 bases). The CDR3 length is 14 residues. CDR1 DFQATT and CDR2 SNEGSKA come from the germline V gene (reference sequence). V lost 0 bases, J lost 6 bases, and 13 bases lay in between.